The TCR beta chain described here comes from a study of siplizumab effects on memory and regulatory T cells. Whole-study results and caveats: Poor capture below about 10^-5 frequency left most alloreactive clones unmapped to unstimulated subsets. Treg origin accounted for an average of approximately 67% of mappable alloreactive CD4+ clones with siplizumab and 26.9% in controls. Tregs that proliferated in siplizumab cultures did not have their suppressive function confirmed.

The ends were cut back, 1 base at V and 7 bases at J, with 7 bases in the middle. The V gene's germline CDR1 is SQVTM and CDR2 ANQGSEA. The CDR3 contains 11 residues. Details on this clone: The target antigen is unknown.

Per sample, the assay covered roughly 9.2 x 10^4 TCR templates. Produced via immunoSEQ multiplex PCR; TCRdb's table is partial and in-frame only. The profile shows around 82,000 clones, 93% of them singletons. The rearrangement joins TRBV29-1 to TRBJ1-2; D ambiguous. Sequencing used CD8+ T cells sorted from blood. This TCR derives from a human donor in good health. The CDR3 DNA sequence: TGCAGCGTTGAAGCAGGAGGTGGCTACACCTTC. Encoded protein: CSVEAGGGYTF.